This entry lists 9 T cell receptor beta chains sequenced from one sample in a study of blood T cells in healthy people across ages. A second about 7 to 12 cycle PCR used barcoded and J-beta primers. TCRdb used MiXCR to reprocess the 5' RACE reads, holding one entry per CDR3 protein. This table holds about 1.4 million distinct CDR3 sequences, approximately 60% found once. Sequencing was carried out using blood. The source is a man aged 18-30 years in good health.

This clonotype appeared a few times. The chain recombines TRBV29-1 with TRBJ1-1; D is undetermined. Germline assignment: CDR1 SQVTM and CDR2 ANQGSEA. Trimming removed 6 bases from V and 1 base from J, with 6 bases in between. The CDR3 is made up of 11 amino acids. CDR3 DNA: TGCAGCGTCACACAGAACACTGAAGCTTTCTTT. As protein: CSVTQNTEAFF.

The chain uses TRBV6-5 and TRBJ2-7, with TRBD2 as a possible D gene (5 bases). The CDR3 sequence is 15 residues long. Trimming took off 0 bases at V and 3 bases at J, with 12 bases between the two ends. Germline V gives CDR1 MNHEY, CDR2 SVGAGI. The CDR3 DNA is TGTGCCAGCAGTTACTCGCGGGTCAGGTTCTACGAGCAGTACTTC. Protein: CASSYSRVRFYEQYF.

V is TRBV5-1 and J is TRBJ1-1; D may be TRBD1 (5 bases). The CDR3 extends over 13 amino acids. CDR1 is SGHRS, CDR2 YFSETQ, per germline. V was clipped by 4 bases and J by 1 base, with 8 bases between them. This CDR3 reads CASSRTPNTEAFF. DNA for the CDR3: TGCGCCAGCAGCCGGACACCGAACACTGAAGCTTTCTTT.

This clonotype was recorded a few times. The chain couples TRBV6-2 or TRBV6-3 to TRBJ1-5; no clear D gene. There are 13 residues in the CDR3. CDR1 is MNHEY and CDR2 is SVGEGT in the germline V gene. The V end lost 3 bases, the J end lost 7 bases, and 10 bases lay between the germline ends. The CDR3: CASSYGDWQPQHF. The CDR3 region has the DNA TGTGCCAGCAGTTATGGAGACTGGCAGCCCCAGCATTTT.

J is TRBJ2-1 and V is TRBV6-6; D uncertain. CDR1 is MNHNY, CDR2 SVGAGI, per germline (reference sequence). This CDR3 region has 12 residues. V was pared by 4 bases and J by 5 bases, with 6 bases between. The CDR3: CASSSQNNEQFF. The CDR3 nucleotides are TGTGCCAGCAGTTCCCAAAACAATGAGCAGTTCTTC.

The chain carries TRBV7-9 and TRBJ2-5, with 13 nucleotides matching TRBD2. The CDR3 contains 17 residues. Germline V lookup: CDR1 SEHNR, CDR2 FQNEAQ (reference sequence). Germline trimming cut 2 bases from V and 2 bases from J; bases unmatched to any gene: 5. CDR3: CASSLRGLAGTQETQYF. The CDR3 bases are TGTGCCAGCAGCTTAAGGGGACTAGCGGGGACACAAGAGACCCAGTACTTC.

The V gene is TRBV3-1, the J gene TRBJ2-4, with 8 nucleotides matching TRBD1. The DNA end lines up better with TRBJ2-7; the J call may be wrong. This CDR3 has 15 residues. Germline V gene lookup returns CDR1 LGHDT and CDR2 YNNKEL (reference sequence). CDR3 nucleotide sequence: TGTGCCAGCAGCCAACTACCGGGACAGGCGAGCGAGCAGTACTTC. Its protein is CASSQLPGQASEQYF.

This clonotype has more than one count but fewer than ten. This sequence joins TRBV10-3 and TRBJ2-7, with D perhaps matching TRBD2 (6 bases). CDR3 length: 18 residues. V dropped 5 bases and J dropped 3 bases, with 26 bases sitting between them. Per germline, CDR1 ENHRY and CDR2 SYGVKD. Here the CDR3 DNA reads TGTGCCATCAGTAGGGAAAGCCCTAGTGGGGGGAGATACTACGAGCAGTACTTC. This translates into CAISRESPSGGRYYEQYF.

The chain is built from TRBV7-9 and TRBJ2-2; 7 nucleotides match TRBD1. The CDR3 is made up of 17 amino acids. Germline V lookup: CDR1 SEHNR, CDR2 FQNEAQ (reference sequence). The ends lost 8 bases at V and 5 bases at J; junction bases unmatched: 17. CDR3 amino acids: CASQGAKTGAWTGELFF. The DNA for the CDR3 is TGTGCCAGCCAAGGGGCCAAAACAGGGGCGTGGACCGGGGAGCTGTTTTTT.